This TCR beta chain was profiled in a study of response to subunit inactivated influenza vaccine. Study-level points and caveats: After each seasonal influenza vaccination, few new T cells are recruited, the authors suggested.

MiXCR was run by TCRdb on the RT-PCR reads, yielding one entry per CDR3 protein. The repertoire has under 200,000 distinct CDR3 sequences, about 10% of them found once; the top ten carry roughly 33%. After removal of 3 bases from V and 6 bases from J, the junction contained 12 bases not matched to a gene. CDR3 length equals 18 residues. Germline-derived CDR1 and CDR2 are LGHNA and YSLEER. Notes on this clonotype: Its antigen is still unknown.

This material consisted of CD8+ T cells sorted from PBMCs, taken around 25 months after vaccination. The TCR was taken from a man aged 50 to 69 who received an inactivated influenza vaccine. This rearrangement joins TRBV4-3 to TRBJ2-1, with 12 bases matching TRBD2. As DNA, the CDR3 is TGCGCCAGCAGCCAGGTCGCTAGCGGGAGGGCCGGGGGCAATGAGCAGTTCTTC. Translating it yields CASSQVASGRAGGNEQFF.